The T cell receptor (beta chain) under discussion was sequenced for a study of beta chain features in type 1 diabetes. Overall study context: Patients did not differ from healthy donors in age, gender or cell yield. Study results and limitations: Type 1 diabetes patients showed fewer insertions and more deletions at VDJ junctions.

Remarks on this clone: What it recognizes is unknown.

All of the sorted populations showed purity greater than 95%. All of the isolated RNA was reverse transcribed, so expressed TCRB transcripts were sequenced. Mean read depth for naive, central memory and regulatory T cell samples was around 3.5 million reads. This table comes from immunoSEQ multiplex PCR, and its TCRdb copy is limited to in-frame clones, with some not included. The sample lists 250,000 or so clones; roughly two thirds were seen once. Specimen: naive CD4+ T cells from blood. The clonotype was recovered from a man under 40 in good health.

CDR3 amino acids: CSVEDGSVTQYF. CDR3 coding DNA: TGCAGCGTTGAAGATGGGTCGGTGACCCAGTACTTC. The V gene is TRBV29-1, the J gene TRBJ2-5; no clear D gene. Trimming stripped 0 bases from V and 7 bases from J, with 9 bases between. This CDR3 region has 12 residues. CDR1 and CDR2 from the germline V gene are SQVTM and ANQGSEA. Full variable domain (outside the CDR3, taken from reference TRBV29-1 and TRBJ2-5): SAVISQKPSRDICQRGTSLTIQCQVDSQVTMMFWYRQQPGQSLTLIATANQGSEATYESGFVIDKFPISRPNLTFSTLTVSNMSPEDSSIYLCSVEDGSVTQYFGPGTRLLVL.